The T cell receptor beta chain under discussion was sequenced for a study of T cell responses to AZD1222 COVID-19 vaccine. Clones were sequenced by immunoSEQ multiplex PCR, and TCRdb holds only the in-frame ones, with some missing. The table lists 120,000 to 150,000 clones, roughly 92% of them singletons. The germline gives CDR1 LNHDA, CDR2 SQIVND (reference sequence). CDR3 length equals 13 residues. The ends were cut back, 3 bases at V and 2 bases at J, with 8 bases in the middle. The sequence was obtained from an adult who received the AZD1222 COVID-19 vaccine. The chain links TRBV19 to TRBJ2-7; D gene unclear. This specimen consisted of peripheral blood, obtained 28 days after the second AZD1222 dose. Here the CDR3 reads CASSISGTYEQYF. The DNA of the CDR3 is TGTGCCAGTAGTATCTCTGGCACCTACGAGCAGTACTTC.